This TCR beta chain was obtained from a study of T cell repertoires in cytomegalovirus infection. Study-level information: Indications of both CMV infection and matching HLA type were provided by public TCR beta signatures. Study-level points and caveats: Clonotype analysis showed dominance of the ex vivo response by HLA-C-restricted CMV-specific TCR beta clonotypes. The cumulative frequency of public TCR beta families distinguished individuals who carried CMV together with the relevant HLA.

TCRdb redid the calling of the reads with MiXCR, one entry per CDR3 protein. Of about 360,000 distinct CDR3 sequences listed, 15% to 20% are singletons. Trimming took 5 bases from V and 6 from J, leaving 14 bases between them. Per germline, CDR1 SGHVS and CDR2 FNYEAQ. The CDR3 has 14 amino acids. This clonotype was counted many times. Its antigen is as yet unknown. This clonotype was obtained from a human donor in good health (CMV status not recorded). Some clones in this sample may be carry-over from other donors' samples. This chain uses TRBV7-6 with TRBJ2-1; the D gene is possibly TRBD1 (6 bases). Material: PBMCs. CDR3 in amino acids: CASSPQGQTNEQFF. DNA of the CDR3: TGTGCCAGCAGCCCTCAAGGACAGACCAATGAGCAGTTCTTC.